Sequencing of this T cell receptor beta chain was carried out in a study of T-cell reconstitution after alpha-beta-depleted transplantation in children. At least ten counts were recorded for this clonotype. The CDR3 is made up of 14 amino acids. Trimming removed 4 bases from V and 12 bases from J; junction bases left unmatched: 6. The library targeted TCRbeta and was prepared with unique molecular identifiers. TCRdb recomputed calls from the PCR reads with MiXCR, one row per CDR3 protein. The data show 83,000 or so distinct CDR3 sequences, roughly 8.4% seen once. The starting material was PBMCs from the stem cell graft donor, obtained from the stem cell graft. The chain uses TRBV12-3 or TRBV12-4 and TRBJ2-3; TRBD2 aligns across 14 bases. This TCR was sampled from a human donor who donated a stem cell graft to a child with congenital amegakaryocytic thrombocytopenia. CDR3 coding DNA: TGTGCCAGCAGTTCCGGGACTAGCGGGGGTTCACAGTATTTT. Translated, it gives CASSSGTSGGSQYF.